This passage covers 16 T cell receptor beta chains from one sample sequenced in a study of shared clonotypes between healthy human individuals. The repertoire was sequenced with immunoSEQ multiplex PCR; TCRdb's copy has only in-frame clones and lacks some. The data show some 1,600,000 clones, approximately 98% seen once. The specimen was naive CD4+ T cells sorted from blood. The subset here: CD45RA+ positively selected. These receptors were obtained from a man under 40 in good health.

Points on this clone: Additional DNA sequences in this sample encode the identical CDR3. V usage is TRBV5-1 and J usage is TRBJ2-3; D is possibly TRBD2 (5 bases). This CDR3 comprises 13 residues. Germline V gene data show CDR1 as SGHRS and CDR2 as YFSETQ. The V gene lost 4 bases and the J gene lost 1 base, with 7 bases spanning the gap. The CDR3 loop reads CASSPGGTDTQYF. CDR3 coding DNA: TGCGCCAGCAGCCCCGGGGGCACAGATACGCAGTATTTT.

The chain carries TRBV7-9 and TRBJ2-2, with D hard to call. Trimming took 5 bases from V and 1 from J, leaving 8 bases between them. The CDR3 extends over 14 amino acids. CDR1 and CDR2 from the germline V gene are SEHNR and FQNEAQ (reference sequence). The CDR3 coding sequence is TGTGCCAGCAGCCCGGACGGGAACACCGGGGAGCTGTTTTTT. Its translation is CASSPDGNTGELFF.

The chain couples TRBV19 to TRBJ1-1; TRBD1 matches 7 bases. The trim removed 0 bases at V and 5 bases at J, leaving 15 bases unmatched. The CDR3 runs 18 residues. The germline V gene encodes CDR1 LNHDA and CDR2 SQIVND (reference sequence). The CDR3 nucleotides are TGTGCCAGTAGTATAGACCCAACACAGGGGATCGAGTTGACTGAAGCTTTCTTT. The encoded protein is CASSIDPTQGIELTEAFF. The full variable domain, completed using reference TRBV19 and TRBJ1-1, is DGGITQSPKYLFRKEGQNVTLSCEQNLNHDAMYWYRQDPGQGLRLIYYSQIVNDFQKGDIAEGYSVSREKKESFPLTVTSAQKNPTAFYLCASSIDPTQGIELTEAFFGQGTRLTVV.

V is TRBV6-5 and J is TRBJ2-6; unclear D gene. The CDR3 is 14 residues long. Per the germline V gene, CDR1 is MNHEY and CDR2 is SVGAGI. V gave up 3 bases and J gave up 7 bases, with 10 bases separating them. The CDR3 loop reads CASSYSTVANVLTF. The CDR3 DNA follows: TGTGCCAGCAGTTATAGCACTGTAGCCAACGTCCTGACTTTC.

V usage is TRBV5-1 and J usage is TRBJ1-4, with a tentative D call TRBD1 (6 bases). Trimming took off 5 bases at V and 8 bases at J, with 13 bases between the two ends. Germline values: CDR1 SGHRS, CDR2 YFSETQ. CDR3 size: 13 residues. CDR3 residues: CASSNRDREKLFF. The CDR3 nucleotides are TGCGCCAGCAGTAACAGGGACCGGGAAAAACTGTTTTTT.

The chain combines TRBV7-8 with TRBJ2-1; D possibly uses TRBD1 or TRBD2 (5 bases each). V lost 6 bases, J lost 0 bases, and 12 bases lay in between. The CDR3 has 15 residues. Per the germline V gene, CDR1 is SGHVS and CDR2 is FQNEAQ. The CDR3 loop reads CASRFGAGSYNEQFF. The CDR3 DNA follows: TGTGCCAGCAGATTCGGGGCAGGCTCCTACAATGAGCAGTTCTTC.

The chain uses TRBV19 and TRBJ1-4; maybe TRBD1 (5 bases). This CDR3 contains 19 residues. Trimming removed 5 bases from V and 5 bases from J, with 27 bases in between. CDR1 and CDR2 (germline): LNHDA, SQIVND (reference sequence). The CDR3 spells CASSLTPPGRPGGNEKLFF. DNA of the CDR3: TGTGCCAGTAGTCTCACCCCCCCCGGGAGGCCCGGGGGGAATGAAAAACTGTTTTTT.

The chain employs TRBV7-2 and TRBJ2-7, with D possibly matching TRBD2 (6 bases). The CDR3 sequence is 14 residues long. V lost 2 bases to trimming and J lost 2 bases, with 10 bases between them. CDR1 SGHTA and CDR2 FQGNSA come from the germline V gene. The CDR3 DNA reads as TGTGCCAGCAGCTTAAAACTAGCCCCCTACGAGCAGTACTTC. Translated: CASSLKLAPYEQYF.

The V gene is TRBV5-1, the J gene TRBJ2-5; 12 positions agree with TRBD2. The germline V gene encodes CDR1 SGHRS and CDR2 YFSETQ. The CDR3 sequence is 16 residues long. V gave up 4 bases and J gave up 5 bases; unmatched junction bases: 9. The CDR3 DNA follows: TGCGCCAGCAGCCCCTCCCTAGCGGGAGGGGGGGAGACCCAGTACTTC. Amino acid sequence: CASSPSLAGGGETQYF.

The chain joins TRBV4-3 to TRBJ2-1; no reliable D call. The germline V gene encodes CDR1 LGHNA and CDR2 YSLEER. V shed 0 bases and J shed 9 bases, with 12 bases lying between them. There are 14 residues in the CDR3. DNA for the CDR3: TGCGCCAGCAGCCAAGATAAACACTCCGGTGAGCAGTTCTTC. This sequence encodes CASSQDKHSGEQFF.

The CDR3 sequence is CASTITSTGETQYF. CDR3 sequence (DNA): TGTGCCAGCACCATTACTAGCACTGGAGAGACCCAGTACTTC. The genes are TRBV28 and TRBJ2-5; a possible D gene is TRBD2 (6 bases). The CDR3 covers 14 residues. Looked up from germline, CDR1 is MDHEN and CDR2 is SYDVKM. V lost 7 bases, J lost 4 bases, and 16 bases lay in between.

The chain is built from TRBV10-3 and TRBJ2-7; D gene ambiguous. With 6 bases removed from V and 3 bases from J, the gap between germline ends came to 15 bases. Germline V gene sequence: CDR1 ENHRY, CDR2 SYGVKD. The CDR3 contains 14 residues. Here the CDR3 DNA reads TGTGCCATCAGCGGTACTCCCGACGGCTACGAGCAGTACTTC. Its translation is CAISGTPDGYEQYF.

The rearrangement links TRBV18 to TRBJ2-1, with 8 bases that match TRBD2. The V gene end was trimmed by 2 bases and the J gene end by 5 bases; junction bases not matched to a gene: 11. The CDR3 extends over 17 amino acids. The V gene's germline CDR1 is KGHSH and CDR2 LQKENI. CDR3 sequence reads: CASSPMPIGLANNEQFF. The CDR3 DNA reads TGTGCCAGCTCACCAATGCCAATAGGACTAGCCAACAATGAGCAGTTCTTC. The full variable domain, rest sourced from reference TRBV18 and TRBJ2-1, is NAGVMQNPRHLVRRRGQEARLRCSPMKGHSHVYWYRQLPEEGLKFMVYLQKENIIDESGMPKERFSAEFPKEGPSILRIQQVVRGDSAAYFCASSPMPIGLANNEQFFGPGTRLTVL.

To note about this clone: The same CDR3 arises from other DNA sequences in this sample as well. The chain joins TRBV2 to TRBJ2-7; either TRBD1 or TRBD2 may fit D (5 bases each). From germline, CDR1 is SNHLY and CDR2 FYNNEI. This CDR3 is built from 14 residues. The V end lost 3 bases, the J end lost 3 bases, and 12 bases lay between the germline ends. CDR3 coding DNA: TGTGCCAGCAGTGATCAGGGAAGCGGCTACGAGCAGTACTTC. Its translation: CASSDQGSGYEQYF.

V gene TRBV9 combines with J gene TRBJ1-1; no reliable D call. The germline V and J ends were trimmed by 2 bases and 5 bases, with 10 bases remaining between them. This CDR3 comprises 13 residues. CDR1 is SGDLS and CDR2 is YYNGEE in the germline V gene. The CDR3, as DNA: TGTGCCAGCAGCGTTGACTACGGGACTGAAGCTTTCTTT. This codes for CASSVDYGTEAFF.

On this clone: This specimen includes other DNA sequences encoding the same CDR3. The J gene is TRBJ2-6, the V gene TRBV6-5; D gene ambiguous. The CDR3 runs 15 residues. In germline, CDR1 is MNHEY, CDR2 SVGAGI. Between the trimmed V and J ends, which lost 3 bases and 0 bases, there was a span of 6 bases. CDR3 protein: CASSYGVSGANVLTF. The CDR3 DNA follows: TGTGCCAGCAGTTATGGGGTCTCTGGGGCCAACGTCCTGACTTTC.